These 29 T cell receptor beta chains share one sample of origin, sequenced in a study of cytomegalovirus exposure and HLA in healthy donors. Assay used: immunoSEQ multiplex PCR; TCRdb lists only in-frame clones, some missing. The table lists 130,000 or so clones, just under 90% of them singletons. The sample was PBMCs. These receptor sequences come from a man aged 25-45 years in good health and CMV-seronegative.

This clone was seen a single time. The genes are TRBV5-1 and TRBJ2-1; a possible D gene is TRBD1 (5 bases). Germline loops: CDR1 SGHRS, CDR2 YFSETQ. Trimming removed 1 base at V and 9 bases at J, with 8 bases between. The CDR3 is 12 amino acids. This chain's CDR3 is CASSLSRGEQFF. The DNA of the CDR3 is TGCGCCAGCAGCTTGAGTAGGGGTGAGCAGTTCTTC.

The chain uses TRBV19 and TRBJ1-4; tentative D call: TRBD1 (5 bases). The CDR3 sequence is 14 residues long. With 3 bases removed from V and 7 bases from J, the gap between germline ends came to 12 bases. Germline CDR1 is LNHDA and CDR2 is SQIVND (reference sequence). This CDR3 reads CASSMGGLIEKLFF. The CDR3 DNA reads as TGTGCCAGTAGTATGGGGGGTTTGATTGAAAAACTGTTTTTT.

The V call is TRBV2, the J call TRBJ2-5, with TRBD2 as a possible D gene (7 bases). V shed 4 bases and J shed 2 bases, with 20 bases lying between them. The CDR3 contains 17 residues. CDR1 and CDR2 (germline): SNHLY, FYNNEI. CDR3 sequence reads: CASSVSGNGGRQETQYF. CDR3 nucleotide sequence: TGTGCCAGCAGTGTCAGTGGTAACGGGGGGCGGCAAGAGACCCAGTACTTC.

V and J are TRBV7-2 and TRBJ2-2, with a weak D call TRBD1 (5 bases). The V end lost 5 bases, the J end lost 0 bases, and 13 bases lay between the germline ends. This CDR3 is 16 amino acids long. The germline gives CDR1 SGHTA, CDR2 FQGNSA. CDR3 amino acids: CASSPRPGTNTGELFF. The DNA of the CDR3 is TGTGCCAGCAGCCCTAGGCCAGGGACGAACACCGGGGAGCTGTTTTTT.

The rearrangement uses TRBV28 and TRBJ2-7; 8 nucleotides agree with TRBD1. V trimming: 9 bases; J trimming: 2 bases; junction bases outside the gene matches: 12. Germline CDR1 reads MDHEN; CDR2 reads SYDVKM. The CDR3 has 15 amino acids. CDR3 in amino acids: CARGNRQGTPYEQYF. CDR3 bases: TGTGCCAGAGGGAACCGACAGGGGACCCCCTACGAGCAGTACTTC.

This chain joins TRBV29-1 and TRBJ2-7, with TRBD2 identical over 7 bases. Trimming cost V 4 bases and J 0 bases; bases outside gene matches: 6. CDR3 length equals 14 residues. Germline values: CDR1 SQVTM, CDR2 ANQGSEA. This chain's CDR3 is CSVGGRGGSYEQYF. CDR3 coding DNA: TGCAGCGTTGGTGGCCGCGGGGGCTCCTACGAGCAGTACTTC.

This clone was seen a few times. The rearrangement links TRBV27 to TRBJ1-2; 7 nucleotides align to TRBD1. Germline lookup yields CDR1 MNHEY and CDR2 SMNVEV (reference sequence). V lost 3 bases to trimming and J lost 3 bases; unmatched junction nucleotides: 1. This CDR3 is built from 13 residues. The CDR3 loop is CASSLTGYYGYTF. CDR3 in DNA: TGTGCCAGCAGTTTGACAGGGTACTATGGCTACACCTTC.

V is TRBV11-2 and J is TRBJ2-7, with 12 bases aligning to TRBD2. Germline values: CDR1 SGHAT, CDR2 FQNNGV. The V and J ends lost 3 bases and 0 bases, in that order; junction bases with no gene match: 3. This CDR3 is built from 16 residues. CDR3 sequence reads: CASSFTSGGSSYEQYF. CDR3 DNA: TGTGCCAGCAGCTTCACTAGCGGGGGGAGCTCCTACGAGCAGTACTTC.

The chain carries TRBV5-6 and TRBJ2-7; no clear D gene. Trimming stripped 4 bases from V and 2 bases from J, with 10 bases between. Germline values: CDR1 SGHDT, CDR2 YYEEEE. This CDR3 is built from 13 residues. The CDR3 sequence is CASSRGRAYEQYF. CDR3 in DNA: TGTGCCAGCAGCCGTGGGCGTGCCTACGAGCAGTACTTC.

The chain joins TRBV2 to TRBJ2-1, with D possibly being TRBD2 (5 bases). V lost 6 bases, J lost 4 bases, and 16 bases lay in between. CDR3 length: 15 amino acids. Germline loops: CDR1 SNHLY, CDR2 FYNNEI. The CDR3, as DNA: TGTGCCAGCAGGAGATCACGGACTGAATACAATGAGCAGTTCTTC. It specifies CASRRSRTEYNEQFF.

The chain joins TRBV12-5 to TRBJ2-2, with 7 bases lining up with TRBD1. Germline values: CDR1 LGHNT, CDR2 FRNRAP. Losses at the gene ends were 0 bases for V and 7 bases for J; bases not matched to a gene: 8. The CDR3 has 16 residues. This CDR3 reads CASGLVLEGAGGELFF. The CDR3 DNA follows: TGTGCTAGTGGTTTGGTACTAGAGGGGGCCGGCGGGGAGCTGTTTTTT.

The chain uses TRBV9 and TRBJ1-4; tentative D call: TRBD1 (6 bases). V was pared by 4 bases and J by 8 bases, with 18 bases between. The CDR3 contains 15 residues. Germline lookup yields CDR1 SGDLS and CDR2 YYNGEE. The CDR3 DNA reads TGTGCCAGCAGCCCCTTAGGGGGTAGTGGAGAAAAACTGTTTTTT. It codes for CASSPLGGSGEKLFF.

The chain carries TRBV19 and TRBJ2-3, with D maybe TRBD1 (6 bases). The CDR3 spans 13 residues. The germline CDR1 and CDR2 sequences are LNHDA and SQIVND (reference sequence). Trimming stripped 2 bases from V and 3 bases from J, with 6 bases between. For the CDR3, the DNA is TGTGCCAGTAGTATAAGGGGGACAGATACGCAGTATTTT. Its translation: CASSIRGTDTQYF.

The chain couples TRBV7-2 to TRBJ2-5; 12 bases match TRBD2. Per germline, CDR1 SGHTA and CDR2 FQGNSA. CDR3 length: 16 residues. The V segment lost 2 bases and the J segment 5 bases; nucleotides outside the gene matches: 6. CDR3 sequence: CASSLRSSGGAETQYF. The DNA for the CDR3 is TGTGCCAGCAGCTTAAGGTCTAGCGGGGGGGCGGAGACCCAGTACTTC. Full variable domain (missing parts from reference TRBV7-2 and TRBJ2-5): GAGVSQSPSNKVTEKGKDVELRCDPISGHTALYWYRQSLGQGLEFLIYFQGNSAPDKSGLPSDRFSAERTGGSVSTLTIQRTQQEDSAVYLCASSLRSSGGAETQYFGPGTRLLVL.

The genes are TRBV7-6 and TRBJ2-5; D possibly corresponds to TRBD1 (6 bases). The germline gives CDR1 SGHVS, CDR2 FNYEAQ. The CDR3 totals 17 residues. V lost 1 base, J lost 4 bases, and 19 bases lay in between. In nucleotides, the CDR3 is TGTGCCAGCAGCTTAGAAATCCAGGGGTCCGGGTTAGAGACCCAGTACTTC. Its translation is CASSLEIQGSGLETQYF.

The chain uses TRBV6-5 and TRBJ1-6; 11 nucleotides agree with TRBD1. V shed 6 bases, J shed 7 bases, and the junction held 5 bases outside the gene matches. CDR3 length: 15 amino acids. CDR1 and CDR2 from the germline V gene are MNHEY and SVGAGI. The DNA of the CDR3 is TGTGCCAGCAGCTACCGGGACAGGGGGAATTCACCCCTCCACTTT. Amino acids: CASSYRDRGNSPLHF.

J is TRBJ1-4 and V is TRBV7-8, with TRBD1 identical over 8 bases. V dropped 6 bases and J dropped 8; count of bases not matched to a gene: 8. CDR3 length: 14 residues. CDR1 and CDR2 (germline): SGHVS, FQNEAQ. The CDR3 spells CASRSGTGVEKLFF. The CDR3 nucleotides are TGTGCCAGCAGATCCGGGACAGGTGTAGAAAAACTGTTTTTT.

This chain links TRBV2 with TRBJ2-1; D not certain. The germline gives CDR1 SNHLY, CDR2 FYNNEI. CDR3 length equals 14 residues. V was shortened by 6 bases and J by 1 base, with 10 bases between the two germline ends. The CDR3 loop is CASRREVSYNEQFF. The CDR3 DNA follows: TGTGCCAGCAGGCGAGAAGTGTCCTACAATGAGCAGTTCTTC. Based on the CDR3 plus reference TRBV2 and TRBJ2-1, the full variable domain is EPEVTQTPSHQVTQMGQEVILRCVPISNHLYFYWYRQILGQKVEFLVSFYNNEISEKSEIFDDQFSVERPDGSNFTLKIRSTKLEDSAMYFCASRREVSYNEQFFGPGTRLTVL.

The chain joins TRBV6-5 to TRBJ2-1, with 11 bases matching TRBD1. This CDR3 is built from 15 residues. J was trimmed by 7 bases and V by 7 bases; bases with no gene match: 9. Germline assignment: CDR1 MNHEY and CDR2 SVGAGI. The CDR3 loop is CASMIGQGAANEQFF. The CDR3 DNA reads as TGTGCCAGCATGATTGGACAGGGGGCCGCGAATGAGCAGTTCTTC.

The V gene is TRBV5-5, the J gene TRBJ1-1; D possibly corresponds to TRBD1 (6 bases). Trimming cost V 6 bases and J 1 base, with 16 bases left between them. This CDR3 has 15 residues. Germline CDR1 reads SGHKS; CDR2 reads YYEKEE (reference sequence). The CDR3 region is CASTYNRVANTEAFF. For the CDR3, the DNA is TGTGCCAGCACCTACAACAGGGTTGCGAACACTGAAGCTTTCTTT.

This clone has just one count. The genes are TRBV6-6 and TRBJ2-7; 9 bases agree with TRBD1. The germline gives CDR1 MNHNY, CDR2 SVGAGI (reference sequence). The CDR3 loop spans 14 amino acids. V lost 6 bases and J lost 0; bases outside the gene matches: 3. This CDR3 reads CASRGTGNSYEQYF. As DNA, the CDR3 is TGTGCCAGCAGGGGGACAGGGAACTCCTACGAGCAGTACTTC.

The V and J genes are TRBV21-1 and TRBJ1-6. TRBV21-1 is assigned pseudogene status. The CDR3 is made up of 17 amino acids. The CDR3 coding sequence is TGTGCCAGCAACAAGATCGGGGGGGCTGTCTATAATTCACCCCTCCACTTT. This encodes CASNKIGGAVYNSPLHF.

V is TRBV11-2 and J is TRBJ2-2; possibly TRBD2 for D (5 bases). The CDR3 runs 16 residues. V dropped 5 bases and J dropped 1 base, with 14 bases sitting between them. CDR1 and CDR2 (germline): SGHAT, FQNNGV. This CDR3 is CASSRRRTENTGELFF. In nucleotides, the CDR3 is TGTGCCAGCAGCAGAAGGAGGACGGAGAACACCGGGGAGCTGTTTTTT.

The rearrangement links TRBV27 to TRBJ2-7, with 8 bases that match TRBD1. The CDR3 totals 16 residues. Trimming cost V 3 bases and J 5 bases; bases outside gene matches: 12. Germline values: CDR1 MNHEY, CDR2 SMNVEV (reference sequence). The CDR3 region is CASSFGQGVRVDEQYF. In nucleotides, the CDR3 is TGTGCCAGCAGTTTCGGACAGGGAGTGAGGGTAGACGAGCAGTACTTC.

The chain employs TRBV5-1 and TRBJ2-5; the D is unclear. V shed 0 bases and J shed 5 bases, with 14 bases lying between them. Germline V gene lookup returns CDR1 SGHRS and CDR2 YFSETQ. The length of the CDR3 is 15 residues. CDR3: CASSLGASTSETQYF. In DNA, the CDR3 is TGCGCCAGCAGCTTGGGGGCCTCGACCTCGGAGACCCAGTACTTC.

The chain uses TRBV18 and TRBJ1-5; tentative D call: TRBD1 (5 bases). Deletions cut 2 bases from V and 5 bases from J, with 13 bases between. This CDR3 comprises 15 residues. Germline CDR1 KGHSH, CDR2 LQKENI. DNA for the CDR3: TGTGCCAGCTCACCAGCCGCAGGGCTTGATCAGCCCCAGCATTTT. Protein sequence: CASSPAAGLDQPQHF.

The rearrangement joins TRBV6-5 to TRBJ1-1, with unresolved D. Germline CDR1 is MNHEY and CDR2 is SVGAGI. Trimming removed 2 bases from V and 3 bases from J, with 10 bases in between. The length of the CDR3 is 14 residues. CDR3 loop: CASSYNTEYTEAFF. CDR3 sequence (DNA): TGTGCCAGCAGTTACAACACGGAGTACACTGAAGCTTTCTTT.

The chain uses TRBV19 and TRBJ2-1; D possibly corresponds to TRBD2 (6 bases). Trimming left V 0 bases short and J 9 bases short, with 9 bases between. The CDR3 is made up of 13 amino acids. Per the germline V gene, CDR1 is LNHDA and CDR2 is SQIVND (reference sequence). The CDR3 nucleotides read TGTGCCAGTAGTATAGACGGGAGTGGTGAGCAGTTCTTC. Residues: CASSIDGSGEQFF.

This sequence joins TRBV7-9 and TRBJ1-3, with TRBD1 matching 8 bases. Unmatched junction bases numbered 11, after V lost 8 bases and J lost 11 bases. This CDR3 comprises 13 residues. Looked up from germline, CDR1 is SEHNR and CDR2 is FQNEAQ (reference sequence). In DNA, the CDR3 is TGTGCCAGCCTTCAGGGGGCAGGAATGCCCATATATTTT. Its translation is CASLQGAGMPIYF.